The 4 T cell receptor beta chains given below trace back to one sample, sequenced in a study of blood T cell repertoires in COVID-19. Profiled with immunoSEQ multiplex PCR; TCRdb holds only in-frame clones, not every one. The table includes roughly 100,000 clones, 70% to 90% detected once. The sample was peripheral blood. These receptors were obtained from a man aged 50-59 years with active COVID-19.

This chain links TRBV6-1 with TRBJ2-1; the D gene is possibly TRBD1 (5 bases). CDR3 length: 14 residues. V lost 1 base to trimming and J lost 5 bases, with 9 bases between them. Germline V lookup: CDR1 MNHNS, CDR2 SASEGT. CDR3 loop: CASSEGQGNNEQFF. The CDR3 nucleotides read TGTGCCAGCAGTGAAGGTCAGGGAAACAATGAGCAGTTCTTC.

The chain combines TRBV7-9 with TRBJ2-7; D might be TRBD2 (6 bases). This CDR3 is 16 amino acids long. Germline V lookup: CDR1 SEHNR, CDR2 FQNEAQ (reference sequence). With 5 bases removed from V and 4 bases from J, the gap between germline ends came to 21 bases. The CDR3: CASSAGDGRGIYEQYF. CDR3 nucleotides: TGTGCCAGCAGCGCCGGCGACGGACGGGGGATTTACGAGCAGTACTTC.

CDR3 loop: CASDHGGDQPQHF. The CDR3, as DNA: TGTGCCAGCGATCACGGGGGTGATCAGCCCCAGCATTTT. V usage is TRBV19 and J usage is TRBJ1-5; D is perhaps TRBD1 (5 bases). Germline V gene sequence: CDR1 LNHDA, CDR2 SQIVND (reference sequence). Trimming shortened V by 9 bases and J by 5 bases, and 14 bases separated the two germline ends. CDR3 size: 13 residues. Complete variable domain (other parts from reference TRBV19 and TRBJ1-5): DGGITQSPKYLFRKEGQNVTLSCEQNLNHDAMYWYRQDPGQGLRLIYYSQIVNDFQKGDIAEGYSVSREKKESFPLTVTSAQKNPTAFYLCASDHGGDQPQHFGDGTRLSIL.

The genes are TRBV2 and TRBJ2-5; the D gene is possibly TRBD2 (6 bases). Germline CDR1 reads SNHLY; CDR2 reads FYNNEI. The V and J ends lost 4 bases and 9 bases respectively, with 15 bases between them. This CDR3 is 13 amino acids long. The CDR3 here is CASSGDGQRAQYF. The CDR3 DNA reads as TGTGCCAGCAGTGGGGACGGGCAGCGGGCCCAGTACTTC.